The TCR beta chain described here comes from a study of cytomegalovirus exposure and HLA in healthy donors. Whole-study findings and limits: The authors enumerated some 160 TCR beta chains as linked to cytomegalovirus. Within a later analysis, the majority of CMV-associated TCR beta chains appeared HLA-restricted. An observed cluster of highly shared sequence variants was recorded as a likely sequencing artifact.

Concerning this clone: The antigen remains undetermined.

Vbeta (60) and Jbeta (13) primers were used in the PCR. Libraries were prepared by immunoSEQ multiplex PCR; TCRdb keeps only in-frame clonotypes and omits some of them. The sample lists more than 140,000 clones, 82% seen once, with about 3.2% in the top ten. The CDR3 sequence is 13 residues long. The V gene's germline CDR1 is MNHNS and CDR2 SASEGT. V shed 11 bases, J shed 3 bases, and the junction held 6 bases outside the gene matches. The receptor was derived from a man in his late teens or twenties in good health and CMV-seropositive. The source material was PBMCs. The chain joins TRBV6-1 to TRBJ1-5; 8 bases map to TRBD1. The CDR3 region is CACGTGINQPQHF. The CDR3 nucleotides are TGTGCCTGCGGGACAGGCATCAATCAGCCCCAGCATTTT.